This T cell receptor beta chain was captured by sequencing in a study of T-cell reconstitution after alpha-beta-depleted transplantation in children. Between the trimmed V and J ends, which lost 2 bases and 8 bases, there was a span of 9 bases. The CDR3 has 12 residues. Germline assignment: CDR1 SEHNR and CDR2 FQNEAQ (reference sequence). The TCRbeta library was prepared with unique molecular identifiers. One entry per CDR3 protein, called by TCRdb with MiXCR from the PCR reads. This sample has about 420,000 distinct CDR3 sequences; 9.5% to 13% occur once, and the top ten carry roughly 5%. This rearrangement joins TRBV7-9 to TRBJ1-2; no clear D. Sequencing used PBMCs from the stem cell graft donor, obtained from the stem cell graft. This clonotype originated in a human donor who donated a stem cell graft to a child with acute myeloid leukemia. CDR3 protein: CASSLTLSGYTF. CDR3 DNA: TGTGCCAGCAGCTTAACACTCTCGGGCTACACCTTC.